This T cell receptor beta chain was found in a study of blood T cells in healthy people across ages. Trimming stripped 6 bases from V and 5 bases from J, with 20 bases between. CDR3 length: 15 residues. The germline gives CDR1 DFQATT, CDR2 SNEGSKA (reference sequence). It was with a sample-barcoded 5' primer and a J-beta primer mix that a second PCR of about 6 to 12 cycles was run. From the 5' RACE reads, TCRdb called clonotypes with MiXCR, one entry per CDR3 protein. The sample lists about 1.8 million distinct CDR3 sequences, less than 50% occurring once. The TCR originated in a woman aged 40 to 50 in good health. Sequenced sample: blood. The chain combines TRBV20-1 with TRBJ2-1; D is ambiguous. Here the CDR3 reads CSARPAAFSHNEQFF. The CDR3 DNA is TGCAGTGCGAGACCGGCGGCTTTTTCCCACAATGAGCAGTTCTTC.